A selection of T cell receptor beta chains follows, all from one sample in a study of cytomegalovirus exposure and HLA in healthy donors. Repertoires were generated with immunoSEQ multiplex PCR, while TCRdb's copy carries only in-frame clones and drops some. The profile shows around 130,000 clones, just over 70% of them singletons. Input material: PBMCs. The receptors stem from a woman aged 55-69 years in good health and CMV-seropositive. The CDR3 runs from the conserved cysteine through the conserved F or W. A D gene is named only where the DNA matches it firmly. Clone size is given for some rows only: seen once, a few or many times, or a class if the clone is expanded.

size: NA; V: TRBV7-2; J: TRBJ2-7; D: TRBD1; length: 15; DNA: TGTGCCAGCAGCCTGGGGACAGTTCTCTCCTACGAGCAGTACTTC; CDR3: CASSLGTVLSYEQYF
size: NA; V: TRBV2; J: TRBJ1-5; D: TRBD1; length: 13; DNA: TGTGCCAGCAGTAAGAAGGTAGGACAGGGGAAGCATTTT; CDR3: CASSKKVGQGKHF
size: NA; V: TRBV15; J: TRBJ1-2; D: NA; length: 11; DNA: TGTGCCACCATGGGAGCTCTAGGCTACACCTTC; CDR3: CATMGALGYTF
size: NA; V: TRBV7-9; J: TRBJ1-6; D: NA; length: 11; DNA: TGTGTATTGACACCCAATTCACCCCTCCACTTT; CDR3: CVLTPNSPLHF
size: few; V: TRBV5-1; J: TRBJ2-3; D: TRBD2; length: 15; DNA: TGCGCCAGCAGACCAGCGGGGGCCTACACAGATACGCAGTATTTT; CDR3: CASRPAGAYTDTQYF
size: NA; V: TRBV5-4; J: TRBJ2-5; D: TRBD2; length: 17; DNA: TGTGCCAGCACCTGGACTAGCGGGGGGCTTCTCCTACGAGAGCAGTACTTC; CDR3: CASTWTSGGLLLREQYF
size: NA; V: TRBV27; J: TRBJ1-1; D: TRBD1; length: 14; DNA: TGTGCCAGCAGACTCACAGGGGCGGACACTGAAGCTTTCTTT; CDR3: CASRLTGADTEAFF
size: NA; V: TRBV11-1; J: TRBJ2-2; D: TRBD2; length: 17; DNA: TGTGCCAGCAGCAAGGGACTAGCGGGGGGGTCCACCGGGGAGCTGTTTTTT; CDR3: CASSKGLAGGSTGELFF
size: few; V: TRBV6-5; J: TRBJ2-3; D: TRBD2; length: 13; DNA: TGTGCCAGCAGCCGGACTAGAGAGAGTACGCAGTATTTT; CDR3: CASSRTRESTQYF
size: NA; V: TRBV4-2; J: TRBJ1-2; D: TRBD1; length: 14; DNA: TGTGCCAGCAGCTCCGGGGGGACAGGGGTTGGCTACACCTTC; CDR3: CASSSGGTGVGYTF
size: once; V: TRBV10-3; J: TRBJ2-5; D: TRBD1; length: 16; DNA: TGTGCCATCAGTGATTACAGGGGGATCCAACAAGAGACCCAGTACTTC; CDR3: CAISDYRGIQQETQYF
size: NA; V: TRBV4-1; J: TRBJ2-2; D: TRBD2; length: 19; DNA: TGCGCCAGCAGCCAACTTCAGAGGATAGCGGGGGCTAACACCGGGGAGCTGTTTTTT; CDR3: CASSQLQRIAGANTGELFF
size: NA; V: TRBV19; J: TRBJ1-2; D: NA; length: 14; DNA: TGTGCCAGTTCTCTATTCGGTCTTAGCTATGGCTACACCTTC; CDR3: CASSLFGLSYGYTF
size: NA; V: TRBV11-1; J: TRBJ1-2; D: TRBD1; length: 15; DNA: TGTGCCAGCAGCTTAGCCCCGACAGGGGGTCATGGCTACACCTTC; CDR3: CASSLAPTGGHGYTF
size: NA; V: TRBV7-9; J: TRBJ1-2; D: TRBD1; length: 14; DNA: TGTGCCAGCAGCTTAGGGCTGGGACAGCGTGTAAACACCTTC; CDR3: CASSLGLGQRVNTF
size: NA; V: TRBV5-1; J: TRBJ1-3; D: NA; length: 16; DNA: TGCGCCAGCAGCTTGGGAGGAGGGAGCTCTGGAAACACCATATATTTT; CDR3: CASSLGGGSSGNTIYF
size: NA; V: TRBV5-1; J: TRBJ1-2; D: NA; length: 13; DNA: TGCGCCAGCAGCGAGGAAGGACAGTATGGCTACACCTTC; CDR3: CASSEEGQYGYTF
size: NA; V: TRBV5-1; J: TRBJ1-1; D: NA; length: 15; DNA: TGCGCCAGCAGCCCACCGCCCGGGGGATTTACTGAAGCTTTCTTT; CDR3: CASSPPPGGFTEAFF
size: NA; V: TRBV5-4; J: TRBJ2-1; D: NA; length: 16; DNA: TGTGCCAGCAGCACCAGACAGGCGAGCTCCTACAATGAGCAGTTCTTC; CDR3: CASSTRQASSYNEQFF
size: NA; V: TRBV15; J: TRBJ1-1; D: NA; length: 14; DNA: TGTGCCACCAGCAGAGATCGGGTCTCACTGGAAGCTTTCTTT; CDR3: CATSRDRVSLEAFF
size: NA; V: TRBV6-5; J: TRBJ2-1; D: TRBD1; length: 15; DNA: TGTGCCAGCAGTTATTACGCGGACAGGGAGAATGAGCAGTTCTTC; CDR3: CASSYYADRENEQFF
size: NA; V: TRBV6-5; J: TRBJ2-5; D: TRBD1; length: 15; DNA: TGTGCCAGCAGCCGGGACAGAACAACGATCGGGGCCCAGTACTTC; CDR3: CASSRDRTTIGAQYF
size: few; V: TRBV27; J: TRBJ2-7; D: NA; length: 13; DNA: TGTGCCAGCAGTTTAAGCCCTTTCTACGAGCAGTACTTC; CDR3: CASSLSPFYEQYF
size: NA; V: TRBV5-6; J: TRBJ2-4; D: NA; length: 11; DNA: TGTGCCAGCAGTTACAGGGACGGTCAGTACTTC; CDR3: CASSYRDGQYF